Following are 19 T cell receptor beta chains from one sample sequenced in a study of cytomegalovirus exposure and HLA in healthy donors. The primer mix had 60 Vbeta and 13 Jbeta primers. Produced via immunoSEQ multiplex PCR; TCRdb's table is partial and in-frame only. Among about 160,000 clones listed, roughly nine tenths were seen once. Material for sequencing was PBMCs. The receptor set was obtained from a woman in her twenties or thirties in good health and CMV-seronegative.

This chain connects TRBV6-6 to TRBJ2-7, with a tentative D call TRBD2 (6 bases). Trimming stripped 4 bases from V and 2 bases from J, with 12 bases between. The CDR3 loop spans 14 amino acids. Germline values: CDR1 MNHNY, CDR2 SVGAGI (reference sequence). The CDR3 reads CASSWAGGAYEQYF. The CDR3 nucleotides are TGTGCCAGCAGTTGGGCCGGGGGAGCCTACGAGCAGTACTTC.

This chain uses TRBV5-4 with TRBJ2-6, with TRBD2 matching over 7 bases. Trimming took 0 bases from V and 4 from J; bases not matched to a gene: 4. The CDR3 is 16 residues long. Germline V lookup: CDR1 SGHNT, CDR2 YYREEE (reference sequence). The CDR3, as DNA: TGTGCCAGCAGCTTGGCGGGGGGTCCGGGGGCCAACGTCCTGACTTTC. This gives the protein CASSLAGGPGANVLTF.

CDR3 protein: CASSLVGQGATGELFF. CDR3 in DNA: TGCGCCAGCAGCTTAGTGGGACAGGGTGCCACCGGGGAGCTGTTTTTT. V usage is TRBV5-1 and J usage is TRBJ2-2, with 9 bases that match TRBD1. Germline-derived CDR1 and CDR2 are SGHRS and YFSETQ. Trimming cost V 2 bases and J 4 bases; bases outside gene matches: 6. This CDR3 contains 16 residues.

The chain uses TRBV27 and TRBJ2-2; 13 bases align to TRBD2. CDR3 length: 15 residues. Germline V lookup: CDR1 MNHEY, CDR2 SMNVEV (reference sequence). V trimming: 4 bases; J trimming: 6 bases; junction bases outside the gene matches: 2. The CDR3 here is CASSWTSGRAGELFF. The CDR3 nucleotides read TGTGCCAGCAGTTGGACTAGCGGGAGAGCCGGGGAGCTGTTTTTT.

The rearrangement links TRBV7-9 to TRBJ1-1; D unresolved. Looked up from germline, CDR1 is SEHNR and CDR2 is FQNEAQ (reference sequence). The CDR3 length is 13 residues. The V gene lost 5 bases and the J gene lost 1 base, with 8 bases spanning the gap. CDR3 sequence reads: CASSITENTEAFF. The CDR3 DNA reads TGTGCCAGCAGCATTACAGAGAACACTGAAGCTTTCTTT.

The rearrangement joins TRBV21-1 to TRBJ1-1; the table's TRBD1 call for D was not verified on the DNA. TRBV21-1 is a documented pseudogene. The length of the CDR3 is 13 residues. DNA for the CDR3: TGTGCCAGCGGGGGACAGCGGAACACTGAAGCTTTCTTT. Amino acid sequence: CASGGQRNTEAFF.

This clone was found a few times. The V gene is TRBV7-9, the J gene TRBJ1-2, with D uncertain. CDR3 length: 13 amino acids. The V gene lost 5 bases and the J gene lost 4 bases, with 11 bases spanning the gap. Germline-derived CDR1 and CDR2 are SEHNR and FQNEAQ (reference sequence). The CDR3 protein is CASSPAGPYGYTF. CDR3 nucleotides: TGTGCCAGCAGCCCCGCTGGGCCCTATGGCTACACCTTC. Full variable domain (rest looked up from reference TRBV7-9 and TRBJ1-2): DTGVSQNPRHKITKRGQNVTFRCDPISEHNRLYWYRQTLGQGPEFLTYFQNEAQLEKSRLLSDRFSAERPKGSFSTLEIQRTEQGDSAMYLCASSPAGPYGYTFGSGTRLTVV.

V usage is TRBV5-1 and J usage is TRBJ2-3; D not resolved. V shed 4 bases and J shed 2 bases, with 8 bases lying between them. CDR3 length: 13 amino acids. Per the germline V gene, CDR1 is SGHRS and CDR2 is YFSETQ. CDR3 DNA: TGCGCCAGCAGCCAGAGCGTCACAGATACGCAGTATTTT. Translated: CASSQSVTDTQYF.

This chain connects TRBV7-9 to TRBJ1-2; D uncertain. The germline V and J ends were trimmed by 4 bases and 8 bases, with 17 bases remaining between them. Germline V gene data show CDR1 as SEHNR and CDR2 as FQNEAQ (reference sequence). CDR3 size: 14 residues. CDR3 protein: CASSYPAEGGGYTF. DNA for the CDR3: TGTGCCAGCAGCTATCCTGCGGAGGGTGGCGGCTACACCTTC.

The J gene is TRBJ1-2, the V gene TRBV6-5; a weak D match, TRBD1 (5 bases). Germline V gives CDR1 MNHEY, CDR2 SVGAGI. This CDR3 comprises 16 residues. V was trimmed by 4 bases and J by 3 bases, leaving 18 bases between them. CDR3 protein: CASSLIGGIGYYGYTF. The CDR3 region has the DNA TGTGCCAGCAGTTTGATCGGGGGTATTGGGTACTATGGCTACACCTTC.

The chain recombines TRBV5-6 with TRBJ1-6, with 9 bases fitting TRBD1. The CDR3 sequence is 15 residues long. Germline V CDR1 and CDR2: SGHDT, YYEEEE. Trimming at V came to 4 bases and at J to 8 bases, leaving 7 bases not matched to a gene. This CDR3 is CASSPRQGVYSPLHF. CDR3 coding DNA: TGTGCCAGCAGCCCCCGACAGGGGGTATATTCACCCCTCCACTTT.

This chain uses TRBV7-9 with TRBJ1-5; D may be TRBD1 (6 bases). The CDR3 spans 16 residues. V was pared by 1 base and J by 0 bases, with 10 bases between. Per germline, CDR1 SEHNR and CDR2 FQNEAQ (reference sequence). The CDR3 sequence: CASSLGRGYSNQPQHF. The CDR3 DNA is TGTGCCAGCAGCTTAGGCAGGGGTTATAGCAATCAGCCCCAGCATTTT.

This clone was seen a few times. DNA for the CDR3: TGTGCCAGTGTGGAAGGGGTTGGGCAGCCCCAGCATTTT. This codes for CASVEGVGQPQHF. The genes are TRBV6-1 and TRBJ1-5, with D possibly being TRBD1 (5 bases). V was cut by 9 bases and J by 7 bases, with 16 bases left in between. This CDR3 has 13 amino acids. Per the germline V gene, CDR1 is MNHNS and CDR2 is SASEGT.

For the CDR3, the DNA is TGTGCCAGCAGTGAAGCAAGTGGGCGACCTGACTACGAGCAGTACTTC. Translating gives CASSEASGRPDYEQYF. The chain joins TRBV6-1 to TRBJ2-7; D not resolved. Trimming removed 0 bases at V and 3 bases at J, with 15 bases between. The length of the CDR3 is 16 residues. The germline CDR1 and CDR2 sequences are MNHNS and SASEGT.

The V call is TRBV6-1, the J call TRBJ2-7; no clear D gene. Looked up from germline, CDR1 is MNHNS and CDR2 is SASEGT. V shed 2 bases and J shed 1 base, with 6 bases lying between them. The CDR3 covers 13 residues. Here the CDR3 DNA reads TGTGCCAGCAGTGAACTACGGTCCTACGAGCAGTACTTC. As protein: CASSELRSYEQYF.

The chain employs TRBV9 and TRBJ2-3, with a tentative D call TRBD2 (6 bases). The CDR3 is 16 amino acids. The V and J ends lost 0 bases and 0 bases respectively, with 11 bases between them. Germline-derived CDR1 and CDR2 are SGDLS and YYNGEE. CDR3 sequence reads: CASSVDGRPSTDTQYF. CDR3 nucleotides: TGTGCCAGCAGCGTAGACGGGAGACCTAGCACAGATACGCAGTATTTT.

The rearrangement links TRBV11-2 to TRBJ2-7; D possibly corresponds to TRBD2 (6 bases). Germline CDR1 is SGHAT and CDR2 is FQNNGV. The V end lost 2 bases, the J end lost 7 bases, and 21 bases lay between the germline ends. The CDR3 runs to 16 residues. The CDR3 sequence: CASSLWAVGTLGEQYF. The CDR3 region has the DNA TGTGCCAGCAGCTTATGGGCCGTTGGGACTTTGGGGGAGCAGTACTTC.

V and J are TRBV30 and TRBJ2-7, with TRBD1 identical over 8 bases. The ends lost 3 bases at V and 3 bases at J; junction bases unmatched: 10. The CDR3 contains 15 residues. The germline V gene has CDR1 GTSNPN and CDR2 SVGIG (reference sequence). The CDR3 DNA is TGTGCCTGGAGCGACCCTCGACAGGGGCTCTACGAGCAGTACTTC. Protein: CAWSDPRQGLYEQYF. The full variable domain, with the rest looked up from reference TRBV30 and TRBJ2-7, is SQTIHQWPATLVQPVGSPLSLECTVEGTSNPNLYWYRQAAGRGLQLLFYSVGIGQISSEVPQNLSASRPQDRQFILSSKKLLLSDSGFYLCAWSDPRQGLYEQYFGPGTRLTVT.

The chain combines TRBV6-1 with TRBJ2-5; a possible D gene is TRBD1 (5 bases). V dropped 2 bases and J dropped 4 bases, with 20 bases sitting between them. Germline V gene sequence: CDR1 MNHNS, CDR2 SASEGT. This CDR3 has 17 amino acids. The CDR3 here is CASSEFFVGQGGETQYF. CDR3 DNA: TGTGCCAGCAGTGAATTTTTTGTAGGGCAGGGTGGAGAGACCCAGTACTTC.